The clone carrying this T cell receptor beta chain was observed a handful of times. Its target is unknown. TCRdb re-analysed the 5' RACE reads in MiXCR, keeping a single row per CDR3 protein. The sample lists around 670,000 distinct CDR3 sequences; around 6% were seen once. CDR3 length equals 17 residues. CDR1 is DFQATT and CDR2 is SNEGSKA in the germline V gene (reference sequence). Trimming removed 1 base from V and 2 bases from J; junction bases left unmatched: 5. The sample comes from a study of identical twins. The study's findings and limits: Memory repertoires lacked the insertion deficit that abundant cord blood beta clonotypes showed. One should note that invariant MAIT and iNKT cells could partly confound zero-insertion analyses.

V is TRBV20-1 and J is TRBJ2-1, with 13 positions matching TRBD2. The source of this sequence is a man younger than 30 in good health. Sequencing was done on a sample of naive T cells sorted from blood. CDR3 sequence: CSARARTSGSPYNEQFF. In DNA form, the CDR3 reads TGCAGTGCTAGAGCCCGGACTAGCGGGAGCCCCTACAATGAGCAGTTCTTC.